Detailed here is one T cell receptor beta chain. Its antigen is still unknown. The authors made TCR beta libraries by quantitative 5'-RACE with molecular barcodes. From the 5' RACE reads, TCRdb called clonotypes with MiXCR, one entry per CDR3 protein. Of some 300,000 distinct CDR3 sequences listed, about a fifth are singletons. The source of the sample is a study of CD8 T cells in ankylosing spondylitis. Whole-study results and caveats: CD8+ cells made up the disease-linked clones, which were relatively rare in peripheral blood. The study identified a TCR beta motif of several highly homologous variants that appeared characteristic of ankylosing spondylitis blood. The clones that were linked to disease were reported to be significantly enriched in matched synovial fluid samples from ankylosing spondylitis patients.

Sequencing input: blood, either unsorted or a sorted T cell fraction (not recorded which). The TCR comes from a female donor with ankylosing spondylitis or in good health (not recorded which).

In nucleotides, the CDR3 is TGCGCCAGCAGCCAATCAGCGAGATTATACAATGAGCAGTTCTTC. Translation gives CASSQSARLYNEQFF. This sequence joins TRBV4-3 and TRBJ2-1; D remains unclear. The ends were cut back, 2 bases at V and 4 bases at J, with 12 bases in the middle. There are 15 residues in the CDR3. Germline V gives CDR1 LGHNA, CDR2 YSLEER.